The entry below gives a single TCR beta chain sequence along with its context. This entry belongs to a study of molecular identifiers for immune sequencing clone quantification. This CDR3 spans 16 amino acids. V lost 4 bases to trimming and J lost 1 base; unmatched junction nucleotides: 8. Germline lookup yields CDR1 SGHRS and CDR2 YFSETQ. Each CDR3 protein gets one entry after TCRdb re-called the PCR reads with MiXCR. The sample contains approximately 320,000 distinct CDR3 sequences, roughly a quarter of which appear only once. This clonotype was sampled from a human donor in good health. Some libraries in this study had Jurkat cell RNA spiked in. The specimen was naive CD8+ T cells from blood, with Jurkat cell RNA spiked in. Subset here: FACS-sorted CD8+CD4-CCR7+CD45RA+ naive T cells. The chain joins TRBV5-1 to TRBJ2-7; 10 bases are shared with TRBD2. The CDR3 coding sequence is TGCGCCAGCAGCATATCGGGACTAGCGTTTTCCTACGAGCAGTACTTC. As protein: CASSISGLAFSYEQYF. Based on the CDR3 plus reference TRBV5-1 and TRBJ2-7, the full variable domain is KAGVTQTPRYLIKTRGQQVTLSCSPISGHRSVSWYQQTPGQGLQFLFEYFSETQRNKGNFPGRFSGRQFSNSRSEMNVSTLELGDSALYLCASSISGLAFSYEQYFGPGTRLTVT.